This TCR beta chain was observed in a study of identical twins. TCRdb reanalysed the 5' RACE reads using MiXCR and keeps one entry per CDR3 protein. This sample carries about 530,000 distinct CDR3 sequences, around 20% of them seen once, and the ten largest clones take approximately 0.52%. Germline CDR1 MNHNS, CDR2 SASEGT. The CDR3 covers 15 residues. V lost 7 bases to trimming and J lost 7 bases; unmatched junction nucleotides: 9. This same sample was also part of a study on yellow fever vaccine responses in identical twins.

This rearrangement joins TRBV6-1 to TRBJ2-4; TRBD2 matches 11 bases. The source of this sequence is a woman aged 18-30 years in good health. Sequenced sample: CD4+ T cells sorted from blood. CDR3 sequence reads: CASTQPGLAANIQYF. The CDR3 DNA reads as TGTGCCAGCACACAACCGGGACTAGCGGCCAACATTCAGTACTTC.